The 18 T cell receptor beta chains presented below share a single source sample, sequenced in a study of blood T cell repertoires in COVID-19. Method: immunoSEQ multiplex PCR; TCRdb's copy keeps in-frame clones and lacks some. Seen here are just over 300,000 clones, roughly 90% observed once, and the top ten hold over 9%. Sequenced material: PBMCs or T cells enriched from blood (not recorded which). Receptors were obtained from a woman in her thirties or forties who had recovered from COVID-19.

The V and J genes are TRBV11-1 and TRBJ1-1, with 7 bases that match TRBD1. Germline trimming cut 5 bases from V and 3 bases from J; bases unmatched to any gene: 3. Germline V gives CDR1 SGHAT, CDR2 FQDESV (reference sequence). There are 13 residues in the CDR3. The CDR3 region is CASSPTGDTEAFF. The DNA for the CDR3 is TGTGCCAGCAGCCCAACAGGGGACACTGAAGCTTTCTTT.

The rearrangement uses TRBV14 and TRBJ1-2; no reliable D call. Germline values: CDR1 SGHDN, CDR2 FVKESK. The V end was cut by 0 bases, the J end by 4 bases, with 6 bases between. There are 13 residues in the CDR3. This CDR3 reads CASSQEGGYGYTF. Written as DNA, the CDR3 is TGTGCCAGCAGCCAAGAAGGAGGCTATGGCTACACCTTC.

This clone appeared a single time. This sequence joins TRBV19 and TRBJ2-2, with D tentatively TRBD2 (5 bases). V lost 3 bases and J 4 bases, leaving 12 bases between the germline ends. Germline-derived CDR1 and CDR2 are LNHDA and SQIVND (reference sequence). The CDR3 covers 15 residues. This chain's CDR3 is CASSIRAGLTGELFF. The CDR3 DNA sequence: TGTGCCAGTAGTATTCGGGCGGGCCTCACCGGGGAGCTGTTTTTT.

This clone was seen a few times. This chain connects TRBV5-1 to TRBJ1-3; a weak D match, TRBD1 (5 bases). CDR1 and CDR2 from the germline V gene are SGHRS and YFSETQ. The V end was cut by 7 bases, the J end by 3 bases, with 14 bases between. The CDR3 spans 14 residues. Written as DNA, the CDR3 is TGCGCCAGCCGACAGAACGATAATGGAAACACCATATATTTT. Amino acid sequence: CASRQNDNGNTIYF. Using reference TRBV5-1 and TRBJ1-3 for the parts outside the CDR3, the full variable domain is KAGVTQTPRYLIKTRGQQVTLSCSPISGHRSVSWYQQTPGQGLQFLFEYFSETQRNKGNFPGRFSGRQFSNSRSEMNVSTLELGDSALYLCASRQNDNGNTIYFGEGSWLTVV.

The CDR3 region has the DNA TGTGCCAGCAGTGCACCGGGACAGGGGAGCTACGAGCAGTACTTC. It specifies CASSAPGQGSYEQYF. The chain links TRBV25-1 to TRBJ2-7; 10 bases align to TRBD1. With 4 bases clipped from V and 3 bases from J, the junction kept 6 bases outside the gene matches. Germline lookup yields CDR1 MGHDK and CDR2 SYGVNS. This CDR3 has 15 amino acids.

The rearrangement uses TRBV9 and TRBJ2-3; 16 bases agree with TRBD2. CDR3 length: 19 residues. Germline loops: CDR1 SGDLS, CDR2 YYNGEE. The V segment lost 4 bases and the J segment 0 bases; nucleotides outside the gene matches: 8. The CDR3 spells CASSLGPGLAGGSTDTQYF. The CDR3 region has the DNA TGTGCCAGCAGCCTAGGTCCGGGACTAGCGGGAGGGAGCACAGATACGCAGTATTTT.

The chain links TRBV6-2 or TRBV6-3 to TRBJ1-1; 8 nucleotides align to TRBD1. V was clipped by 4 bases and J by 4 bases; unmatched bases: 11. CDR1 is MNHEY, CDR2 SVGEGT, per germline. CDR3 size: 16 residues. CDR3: CASSSPGAGGLTEAFF. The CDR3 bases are TGTGCCAGCAGTTCCCCCGGGGCAGGGGGCCTCACTGAAGCTTTCTTT.

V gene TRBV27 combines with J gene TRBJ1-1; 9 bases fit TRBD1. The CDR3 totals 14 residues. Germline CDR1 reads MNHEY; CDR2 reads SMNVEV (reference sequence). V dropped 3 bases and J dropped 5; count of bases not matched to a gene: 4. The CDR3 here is CASSFGTGRTEAFF. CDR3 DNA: TGTGCCAGCAGTTTTGGGACAGGGAGGACTGAAGCTTTCTTT.

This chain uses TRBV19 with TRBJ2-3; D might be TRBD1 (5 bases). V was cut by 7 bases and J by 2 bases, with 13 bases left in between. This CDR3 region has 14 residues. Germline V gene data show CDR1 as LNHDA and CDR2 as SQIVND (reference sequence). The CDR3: CASKRQPNTDTQYF. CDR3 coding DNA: TGTGCCAGTAAGAGACAGCCTAACACAGATACGCAGTATTTT.

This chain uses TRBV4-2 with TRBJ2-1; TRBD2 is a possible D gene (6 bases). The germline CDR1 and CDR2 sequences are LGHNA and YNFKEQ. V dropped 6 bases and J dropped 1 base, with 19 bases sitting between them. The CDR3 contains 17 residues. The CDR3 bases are TGTGCCAGCAGAGATCTACTAGCTGGCAGGTCCTACAATGAGCAGTTCTTC. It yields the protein CASRDLLAGRSYNEQFF.

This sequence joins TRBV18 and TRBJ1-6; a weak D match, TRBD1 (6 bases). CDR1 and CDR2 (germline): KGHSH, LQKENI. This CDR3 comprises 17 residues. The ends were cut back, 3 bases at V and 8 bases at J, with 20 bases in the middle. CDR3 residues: CASSPTIQGQSHSPLHF. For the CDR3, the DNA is TGTGCCAGCTCACCCACGATACAGGGACAATCGCATTCACCCCTCCACTTT.

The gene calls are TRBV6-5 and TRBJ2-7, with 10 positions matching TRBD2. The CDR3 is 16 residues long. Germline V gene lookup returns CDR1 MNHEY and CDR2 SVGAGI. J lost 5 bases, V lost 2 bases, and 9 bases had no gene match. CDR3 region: CASSYSSGRSSDEQYF. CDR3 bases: TGTGCCAGCAGTTACAGTAGCGGGAGGTCGTCCGACGAGCAGTACTTC.

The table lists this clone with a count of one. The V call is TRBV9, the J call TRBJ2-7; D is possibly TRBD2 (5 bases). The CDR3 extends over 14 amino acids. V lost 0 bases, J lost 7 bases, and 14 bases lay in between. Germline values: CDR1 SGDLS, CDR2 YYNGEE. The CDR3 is CASSVGDYEEEQYF. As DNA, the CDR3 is TGTGCCAGCAGCGTAGGAGACTACGAGGAGGAGCAGTACTTC.

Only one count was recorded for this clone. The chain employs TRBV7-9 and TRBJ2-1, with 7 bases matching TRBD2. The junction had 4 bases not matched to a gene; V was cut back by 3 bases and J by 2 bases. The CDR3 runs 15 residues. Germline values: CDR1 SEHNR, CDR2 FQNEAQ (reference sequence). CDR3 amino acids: CASSLASGAYNEQFF. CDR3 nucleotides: TGTGCCAGCAGCTTGGCTAGCGGCGCCTACAATGAGCAGTTCTTC.

CDR3: CASSYMRGSSYNEQFF. For the CDR3, the DNA is TGTGCCAGCAGTTACATGCGGGGGAGCTCCTACAATGAGCAGTTCTTC. This chain connects TRBV6-2 or TRBV6-3 to TRBJ2-1, with 7 bases fitting TRBD2. CDR3 size: 16 residues. With 2 bases clipped from V and 0 bases from J, the junction kept 4 bases outside the gene matches. The germline CDR1 and CDR2 sequences are MNHEY and SVGEGT.

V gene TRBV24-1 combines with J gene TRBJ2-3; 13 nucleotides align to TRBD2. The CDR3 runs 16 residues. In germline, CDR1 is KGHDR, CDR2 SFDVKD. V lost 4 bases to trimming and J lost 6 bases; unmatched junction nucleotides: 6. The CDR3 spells CATSDGLAGVTDTQYF. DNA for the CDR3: TGTGCCACCAGTGACGGACTAGCGGGAGTAACCGATACGCAGTATTTT.

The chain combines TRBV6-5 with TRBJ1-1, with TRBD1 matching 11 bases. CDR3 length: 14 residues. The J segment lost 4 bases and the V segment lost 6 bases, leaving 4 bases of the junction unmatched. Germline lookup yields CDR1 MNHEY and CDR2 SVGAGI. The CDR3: CASSFGTGGTEAFF. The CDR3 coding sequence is TGTGCCAGCAGCTTCGGGACAGGGGGCACTGAAGCTTTCTTT.

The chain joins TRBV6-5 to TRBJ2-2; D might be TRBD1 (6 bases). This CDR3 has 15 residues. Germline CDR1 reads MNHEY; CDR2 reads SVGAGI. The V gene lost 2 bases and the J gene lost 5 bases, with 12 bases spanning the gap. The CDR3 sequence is CASSYVPGETGELFF. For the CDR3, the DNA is TGTGCCAGCAGTTACGTTCCAGGGGAGACCGGGGAGCTGTTTTTT.